In its sample, the clone carrying this T cell receptor (beta chain) was seen a few times. What it binds is not known. TCRdb re-called the reads with MiXCR, one entry per CDR3 protein. The sample yields 130,000 or so distinct CDR3 sequences, about 6.3% seen once. The sample comes from a study of T cell repertoires in cytomegalovirus infection. For the study at large: CMV infection and matching HLA type were both indicated by public TCR beta signatures. Study-wide results and limits: Clonotype analysis showed dominance of the ex vivo response by HLA-C-restricted CMV-specific TCR beta clonotypes. The study identified carriers of CMV plus the relevant HLA from cumulative public TCR beta family frequency.

V lost 4 bases, J lost 6 bases, and 16 bases lay in between. The length of the CDR3 is 13 residues. The germline CDR1 and CDR2 sequences are SQVTM and ANQGSEA. The chain links TRBV29-1 to TRBJ2-7, with D possibly TRBD2 on 5 matching bases. The sample was PBMCs. This sequence originates from a human donor in good health (CMV status not recorded). Some clones in this sample may be carry-over from other donors' samples. CDR3 in amino acids: CSVGGKLRVEQYF. CDR3 DNA: TGCAGCGTTGGTGGCAAGCTGAGGGTCGAGCAGTACTTC.